This T cell receptor (beta chain) was sequenced for a study of blood T cells in healthy people across ages. On this clonotype itself: Its antigen is not known.

Alongside a J-beta primer mix, a sample-barcoded 5' primer served in a second PCR lasting roughly 6 to 11 cycles. TCRdb independently ran MiXCR on the 5' RACE reads; one entry per CDR3 protein. This repertoire shows approximately 800,000 distinct CDR3 sequences, 20% to 25% found once; its top ten account for under 4.5%. Whole-study results and caveats: A conclusive naive versus antigen-experienced comparison was prevented by the unsorted PBMCs.

Donors were systemically healthy Caucasian individuals from Russia aged about 6 to 95 years. V lost 5 bases, J lost 1 base, and 9 bases lay in between. CDR1 and CDR2 from the germline V gene are SGHVS and FNYEAQ. The CDR3 consists of 13 residues. This sample was also put to use in a study of T cells of mothers and their children. That study reports: Three healthy Caucasian mothers, along with their six children, served as the donors. cDNA was made from all extracted RNA, roughly 1.4 ug per 15 ul.

The receptor comes from a boy between 10 and 17 years old in good health. The chain employs TRBV7-6 and TRBJ2-7; D is undetermined. Sequences were obtained from blood. Written as DNA, the CDR3 is TGTGCCAGCAGCCCCCCGGAATCCTACGAGCAGTACTTC. Translating it yields CASSPPESYEQYF.